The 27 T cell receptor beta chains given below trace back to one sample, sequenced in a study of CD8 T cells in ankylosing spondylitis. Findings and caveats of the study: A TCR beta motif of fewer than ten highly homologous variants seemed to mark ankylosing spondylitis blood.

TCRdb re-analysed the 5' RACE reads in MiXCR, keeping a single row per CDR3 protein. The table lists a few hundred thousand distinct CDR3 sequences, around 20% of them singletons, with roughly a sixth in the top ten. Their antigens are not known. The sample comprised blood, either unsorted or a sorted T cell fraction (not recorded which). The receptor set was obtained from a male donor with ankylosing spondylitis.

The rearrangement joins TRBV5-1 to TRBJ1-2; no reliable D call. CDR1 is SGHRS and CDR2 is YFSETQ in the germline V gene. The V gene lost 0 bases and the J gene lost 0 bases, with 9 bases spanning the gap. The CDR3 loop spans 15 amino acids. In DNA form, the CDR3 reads TGCGCCAGCAGCTTGGACAGCTTCACTAACTATGGCTACACCTTC. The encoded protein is CASSLDSFTNYGYTF.

The chain's CDR3 is CASSLESPGLITDTQYF. CDR3 nucleotides: TGTGCCAGCAGCTTGGAATCGCCGGGACTCATCACAGATACGCAGTATTTT. The J gene is TRBJ2-3, the V gene TRBV5-5; D is perhaps TRBD2 (6 bases). Trimming pared 0 bases from V and 2 bases from J, leaving 16 bases between. The CDR3 is 17 amino acids. Per the germline V gene, CDR1 is SGHKS and CDR2 is YYEKEE (reference sequence).

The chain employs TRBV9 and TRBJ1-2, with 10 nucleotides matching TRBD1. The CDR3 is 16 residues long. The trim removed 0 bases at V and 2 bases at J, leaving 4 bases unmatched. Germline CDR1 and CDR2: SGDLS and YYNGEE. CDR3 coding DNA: TGTGCCAGCAGCGTAGCGCCGGACAGGGGGAACTATGGCTACACCTTC. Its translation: CASSVAPDRGNYGYTF.

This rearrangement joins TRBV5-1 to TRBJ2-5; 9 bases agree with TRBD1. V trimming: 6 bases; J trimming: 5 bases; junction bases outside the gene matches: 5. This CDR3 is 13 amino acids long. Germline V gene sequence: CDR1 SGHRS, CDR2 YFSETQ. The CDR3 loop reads CASMGTGLETQYF. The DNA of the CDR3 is TGCGCCAGCATGGGGACAGGGCTGGAGACCCAGTACTTC.

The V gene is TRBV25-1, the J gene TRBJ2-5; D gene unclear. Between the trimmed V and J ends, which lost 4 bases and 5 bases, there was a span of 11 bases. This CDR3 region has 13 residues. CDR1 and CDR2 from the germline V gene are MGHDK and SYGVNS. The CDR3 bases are TGTGCCAGCAGTGCTGCTGGAGTCGAGACCCAGTACTTC. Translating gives CASSAAGVETQYF. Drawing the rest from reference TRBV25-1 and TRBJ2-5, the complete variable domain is EADIYQTPRYLVIGTGKKITLECSQTMGHDKMYWYQQDPGMELHLIHYSYGVNSTEKGDLSSESTVSRIRTEHFPLTLESARPSHTSQYLCASSAAGVETQYFGPGTRLLVL.

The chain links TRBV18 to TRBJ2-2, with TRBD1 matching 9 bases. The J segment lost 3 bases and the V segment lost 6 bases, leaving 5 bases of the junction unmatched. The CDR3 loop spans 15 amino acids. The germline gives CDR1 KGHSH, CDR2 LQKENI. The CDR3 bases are TGTGCCAGCTCGCTACAGGGGGCGGACACCGGGGAGCTGTTTTTT. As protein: CASSLQGADTGELFF.

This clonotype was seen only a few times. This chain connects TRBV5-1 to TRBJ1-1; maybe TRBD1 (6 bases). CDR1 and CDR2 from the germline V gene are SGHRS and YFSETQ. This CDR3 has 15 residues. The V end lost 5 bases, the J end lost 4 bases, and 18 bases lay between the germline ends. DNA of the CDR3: TGCGCCAGCAGGGGTACAGGGACCCCCGCCACTGAAGCTTTCTTT. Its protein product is CASRGTGTPATEAFF.

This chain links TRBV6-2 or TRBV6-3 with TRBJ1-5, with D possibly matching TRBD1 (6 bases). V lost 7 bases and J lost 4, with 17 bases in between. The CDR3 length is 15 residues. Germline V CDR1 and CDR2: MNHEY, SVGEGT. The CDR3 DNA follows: TGTGCCAGCACCTCGAGGGGGGGCTCTAATCAGCCCCAGCATTTT. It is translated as CASTSRGGSNQPQHF.

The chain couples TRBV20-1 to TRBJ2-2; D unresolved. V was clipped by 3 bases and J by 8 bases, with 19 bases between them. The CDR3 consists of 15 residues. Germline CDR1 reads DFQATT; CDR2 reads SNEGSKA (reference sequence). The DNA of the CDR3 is TGCAGTGCTAGGGGTTCGGGCATGCCCGCGGGGGAGCTGTTTTTT. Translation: CSARGSGMPAGELFF.

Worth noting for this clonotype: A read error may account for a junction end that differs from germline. The CDR3 sequence: CASTERNRGPSNQPQHF. CDR3 sequence (DNA): TGTGCCAGCACTGAAAGGAACAGGGGGCCTAGCAATCAGCCCCAGCATTTT. V usage is TRBV6-1 and J usage is TRBJ1-5, with 9 bases identical to TRBD1. The CDR3 contains 17 residues. The germline gives CDR1 MNHNS, CDR2 SASEGT.

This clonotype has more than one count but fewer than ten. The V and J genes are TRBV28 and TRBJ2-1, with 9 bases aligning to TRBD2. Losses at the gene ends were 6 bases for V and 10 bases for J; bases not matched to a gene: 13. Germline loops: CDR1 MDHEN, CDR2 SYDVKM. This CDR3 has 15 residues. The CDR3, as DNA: TGTGCCAGCAGCAAGACTAGCGGAAATCTCCGGGAGCAGTTCTTC. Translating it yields CASSKTSGNLREQFF.

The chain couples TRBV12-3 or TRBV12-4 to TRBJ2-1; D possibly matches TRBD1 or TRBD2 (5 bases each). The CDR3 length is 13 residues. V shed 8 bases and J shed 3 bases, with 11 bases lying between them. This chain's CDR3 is CASLRDVYNEQFF. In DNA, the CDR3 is TGTGCCAGCTTACGGGACGTCTACAATGAGCAGTTCTTC.

The CDR3 here is CSVRGAGTTSVQYF. The CDR3 nucleotides read TGCAGCGTCAGGGGTGCGGGCACTACTTCGGTGCAGTACTTC. This sequence joins TRBV29-1 and TRBJ2-7, with a tentative D call TRBD1 (6 bases). The CDR3 is 14 amino acids. V was cut by 6 bases and J by 9 bases, with 24 bases left in between. Germline assignment: CDR1 SQVTM and CDR2 ANQGSEA.

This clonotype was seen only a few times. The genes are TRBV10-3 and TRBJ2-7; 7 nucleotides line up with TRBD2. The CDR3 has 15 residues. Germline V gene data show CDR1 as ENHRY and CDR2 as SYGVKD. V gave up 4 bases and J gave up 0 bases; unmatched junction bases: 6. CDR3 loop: CAISATASGSYEQYF. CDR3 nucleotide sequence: TGTGCCATCAGTGCCACGGCTAGCGGCTCCTACGAGCAGTACTTC.

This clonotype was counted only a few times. CDR3 residues: CATSGAYEQYF. The CDR3 DNA follows: TGTGCCACCAGTGGCGCCTACGAGCAGTACTTC. This rearrangement joins TRBV24-1 to TRBJ2-7; D gene ambiguous. The germline V gene has CDR1 KGHDR and CDR2 SFDVKD. The CDR3 has 11 amino acids. V lost 5 bases and J 2 bases, leaving 3 bases between the germline ends.

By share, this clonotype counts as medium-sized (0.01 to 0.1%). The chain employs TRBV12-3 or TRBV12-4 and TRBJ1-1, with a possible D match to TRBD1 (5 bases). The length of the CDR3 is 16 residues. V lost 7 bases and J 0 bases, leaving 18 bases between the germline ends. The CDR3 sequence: CASTLDRGDMNTEAFF. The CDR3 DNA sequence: TGTGCCAGCACCCTCGACCGGGGGGATATGAACACTGAAGCTTTCTTT.

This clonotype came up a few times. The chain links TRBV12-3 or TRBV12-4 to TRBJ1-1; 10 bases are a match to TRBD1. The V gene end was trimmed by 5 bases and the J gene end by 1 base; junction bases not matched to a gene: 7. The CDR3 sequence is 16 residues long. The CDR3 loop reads CASSAGQGRANTEAFF. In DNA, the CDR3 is TGTGCCAGCAGTGCGGGACAGGGGAGGGCGAACACTGAAGCTTTCTTT.

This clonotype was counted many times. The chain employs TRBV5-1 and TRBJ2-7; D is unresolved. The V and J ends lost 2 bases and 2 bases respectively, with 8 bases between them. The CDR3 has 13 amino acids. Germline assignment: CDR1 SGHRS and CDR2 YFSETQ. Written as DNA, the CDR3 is TGCGCCAGCAGCTTAGACCATACCTACGAGCAGTACTTC. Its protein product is CASSLDHTYEQYF.

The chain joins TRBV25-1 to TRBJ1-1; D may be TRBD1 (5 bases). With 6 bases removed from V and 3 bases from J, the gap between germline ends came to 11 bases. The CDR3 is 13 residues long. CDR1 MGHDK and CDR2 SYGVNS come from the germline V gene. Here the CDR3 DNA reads TGTGCCAGCAGCCCGGGGGTTTACACTGAAGCTTTCTTT. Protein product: CASSPGVYTEAFF.

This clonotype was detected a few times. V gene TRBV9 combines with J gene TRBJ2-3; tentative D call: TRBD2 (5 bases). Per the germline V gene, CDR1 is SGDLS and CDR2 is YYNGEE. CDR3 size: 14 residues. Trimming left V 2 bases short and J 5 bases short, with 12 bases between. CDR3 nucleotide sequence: TGTGCCAGCAGCGTGCGGCAGGCGGGAGATACGCAGTATTTT. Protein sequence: CASSVRQAGDTQYF. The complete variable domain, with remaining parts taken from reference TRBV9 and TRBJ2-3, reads DSGVTQTPKHLITATGQRVTLRCSPRSGDLSVYWYQQSLDQGLQFLIQYYNGEERAKGNILERFSAQQFPDLHSELNLSSLELGDSALYFCASSVRQAGDTQYFGPGTRLTVL.

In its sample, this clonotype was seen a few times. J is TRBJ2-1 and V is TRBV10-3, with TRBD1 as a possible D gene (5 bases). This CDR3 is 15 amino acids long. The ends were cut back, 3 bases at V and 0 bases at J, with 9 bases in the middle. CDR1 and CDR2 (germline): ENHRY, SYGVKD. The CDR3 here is CAISERGSSYNEQFF. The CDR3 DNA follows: TGTGCCATCAGTGAAAGGGGTAGCTCCTACAATGAGCAGTTCTTC.

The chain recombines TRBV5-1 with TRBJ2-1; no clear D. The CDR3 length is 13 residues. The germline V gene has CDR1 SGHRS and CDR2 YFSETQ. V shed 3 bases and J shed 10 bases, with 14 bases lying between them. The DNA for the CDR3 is TGCGCCAGCAGCTCCGAGCGCCTCGCGGAGCAGTTCTTC. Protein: CASSSERLAEQFF.

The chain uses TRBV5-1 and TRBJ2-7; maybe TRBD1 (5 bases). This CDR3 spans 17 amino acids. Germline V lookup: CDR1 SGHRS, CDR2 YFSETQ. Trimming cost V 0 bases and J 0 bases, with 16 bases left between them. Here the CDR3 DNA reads TGCGCCAGCAGCTTGGGTAGTCGGTTGCAGGGCTCCTACGAGCAGTACTTC. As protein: CASSLGSRLQGSYEQYF.

The CDR3 bases are TGTGCCAGCAGCGAGGGTCCGAATCCTTATAACACTGAAGCTTTCTTT. Translating it yields CASSEGPNPYNTEAFF. The chain has TRBV5-5 and TRBJ1-1; D gene uncertain. The germline V and J ends were trimmed by 4 bases and 2 bases, with 18 bases remaining between them. Germline CDR1 is SGHKS and CDR2 is YYEKEE (reference sequence). The CDR3 loop spans 16 amino acids.

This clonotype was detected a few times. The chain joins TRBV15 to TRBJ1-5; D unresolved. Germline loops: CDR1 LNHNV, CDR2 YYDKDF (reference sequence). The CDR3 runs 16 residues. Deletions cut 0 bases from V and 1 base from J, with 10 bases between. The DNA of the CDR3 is TGTGCCACCAGCAGAGATAAAGCGGCAAGCAATCAGCCCCAGCATTTT. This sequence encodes CATSRDKAASNQPQHF.

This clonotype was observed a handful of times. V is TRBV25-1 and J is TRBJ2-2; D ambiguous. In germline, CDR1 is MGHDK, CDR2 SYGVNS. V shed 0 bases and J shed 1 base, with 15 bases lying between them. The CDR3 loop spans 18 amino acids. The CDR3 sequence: CASSEYTGESQNTGELFF. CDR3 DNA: TGTGCCAGCAGTGAATATACTGGAGAGTCCCAGAACACCGGGGAGCTGTTTTTT.

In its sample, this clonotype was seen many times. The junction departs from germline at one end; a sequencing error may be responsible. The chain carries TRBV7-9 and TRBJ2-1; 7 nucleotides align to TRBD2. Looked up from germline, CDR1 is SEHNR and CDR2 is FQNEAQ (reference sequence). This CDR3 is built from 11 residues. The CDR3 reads CASSLKEAGVF. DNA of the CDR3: TGTGCCAGCAGCTTAAAAGAGGCGGGGGTCTTC.